Described below is a single T cell receptor beta chain sequence and its context. This record belongs to a study of blood T cells in healthy people across ages. Trimming left V 8 bases short and J 8 bases short, with 19 bases between. Germline V gene lookup returns CDR1 MGHDK and CDR2 SYGVNS. There are 14 residues in the CDR3. Using a J-beta primer mix together with a sample-barcoded 5' primer, a second PCR was run for roughly 6 to 12 cycles. TCRdb analysed the 5' RACE reads with MiXCR anew, one entry per CDR3 protein. The repertoire holds more than 1,000,000 distinct CDR3 sequences, with 25% as singletons. This sample also appeared in a second study, on T cells of mothers and their children.

The specimen sequenced was blood. The receptor was derived from a girl aged 2 to 9 in good health. This rearrangement joins TRBV25-1 to TRBJ2-1; maybe TRBD1 (5 bases). This CDR3 reads CASGPGRGSDEQFF. DNA for the CDR3: TGTGCCAGCGGGCCAGGGCGCGGTTCGGATGAGCAGTTCTTC. Full variable domain (missing parts from reference TRBV25-1 and TRBJ2-1): EADIYQTPRYLVIGTGKKITLECSQTMGHDKMYWYQQDPGMELHLIHYSYGVNSTEKGDLSSESTVSRIRTEHFPLTLESARPSHTSQYLCASGPGRGSDEQFFGPGTRLTVL.